Below, 22 T cell receptor beta chains from the same sample are listed, as sequenced in a study of blood T cell repertoires in COVID-19. The method was immunoSEQ multiplex PCR; TCRdb's version includes in-frame clones alone and lacks a portion of them. Here the sample spans approximately 480,000 clones, roughly 87% being singletons. The sample consisted of PBMCs or T cells enriched from blood (not recorded which). The source of these receptors is a woman between 18 and 29 years old who had recovered from COVID-19.

J is TRBJ1-1 and V is TRBV10-3; D is unclear. This CDR3 is built from 14 residues. Germline V gene data show CDR1 as ENHRY and CDR2 as SYGVKD. The V gene lost 6 bases and the J gene lost 0 bases, with 11 bases spanning the gap. The CDR3 loop reads CAISAGPLNTEAFF. DNA of the CDR3: TGTGCCATCAGCGCTGGGCCCTTGAACACTGAAGCTTTCTTT.

The chain is built from TRBV5-1 and TRBJ1-2, with 9 bases aligning to TRBD1. The CDR3 covers 15 residues. The V gene's germline CDR1 is SGHRS and CDR2 YFSETQ. J lost 6 bases, V lost 1 base, and 7 bases had no gene match. CDR3 nucleotides: TGCGCCAGCAGCTTGAACACAGGGGGCGCGGATGGCTACACCTTC. Encoded protein: CASSLNTGGADGYTF.

This clone was observed a handful of times. V and J are TRBV10-2 and TRBJ1-2, with 7 bases fitting TRBD1. Germline-derived CDR1 and CDR2 are WSHSY and SAAADI. The CDR3 length is 14 residues. V was clipped by 3 bases and J by 7 bases; unmatched bases: 8. CDR3 sequence reads: CASSDPGQEGGYTF. The CDR3 DNA reads as TGCGCCAGCAGTGATCCAGGACAGGAGGGTGGCTACACCTTC.

This rearrangement joins TRBV16 to TRBJ1-4; no reliable D call. CDR3 length: 12 residues. V lost 4 bases and J lost 7, with 7 bases in between. Germline V lookup: CDR1 KGHSY, CDR2 FQNENV. DNA of the CDR3: TGTGCCAGCAGCCCTAACTTTGAAAAACTGTTTTTT. This codes for CASSPNFEKLFF.

This chain connects TRBV2 to TRBJ2-4, with D perhaps matching TRBD2 (7 bases). Germline V gene data show CDR1 as SNHLY and CDR2 as FYNNEI. This CDR3 comprises 13 residues. Trimming removed 6 bases from V and 8 bases from J, with 14 bases in between. The CDR3 here is CASRQGGVDIQYF. The DNA for the CDR3 is TGTGCCAGCAGACAGGGAGGGGTTGACATTCAGTACTTC.

This clone was detected once. This chain uses TRBV6-6 with TRBJ2-3; 13 positions match TRBD2. Germline V gives CDR1 MNHNY, CDR2 SVGAGI (reference sequence). After removal of 6 bases from V and 5 bases from J, the junction contained 5 bases not matched to a gene. The CDR3 extends over 15 amino acids. The CDR3 region is CASRGLAGVGDTQYF. The CDR3 region has the DNA TGTGCCAGCAGAGGACTAGCGGGGGTAGGAGATACGCAGTATTTT.

With respect to this clone: This specimen includes other DNA sequences encoding the same CDR3. The chain employs TRBV7-8 and TRBJ1-1; D is unresolved. Looked up from germline, CDR1 is SGHVS and CDR2 is FQNEAQ. Between the trimmed V and J ends, which lost 1 base and 1 base, there was a span of 4 bases. The CDR3 covers 13 residues. The CDR3 is CASSLGRNTEAFF. CDR3 bases: TGTGCCAGCAGCTTAGGGAGGAACACTGAAGCTTTCTTT.

The J gene is TRBJ1-5, the V gene TRBV28; a possible D gene is TRBD1 (5 bases). CDR1 is MDHEN, CDR2 SYDVKM, per germline. The CDR3 is made up of 15 amino acids. Trimming left V 3 bases short and J 1 base short, with 10 bases between. The CDR3 region has the DNA TGTGCCAGCAGTTTGTTCCAGGGAAGCAATCAGCCCCAGCATTTT. This encodes CASSLFQGSNQPQHF.

The chain couples TRBV3-1 (or the pseudogene TRBV3-2) to TRBJ2-7; 7 nucleotides line up with TRBD1. The CDR3 totals 18 residues. Germline CDR1 is LGHDT and CDR2 is YNNKEL (reference sequence). Trimming cost V 1 base and J 0 bases; bases outside gene matches: 12. This chain's CDR3 is CASSQAKADRAGSYEQYF. The CDR3 DNA reads as TGTGCCAGCAGCCAAGCCAAGGCTGACAGGGCGGGCTCCTACGAGCAGTACTTC.

The chain carries TRBV3-1 (or the pseudogene TRBV3-2) and TRBJ1-2; 7 bases match TRBD1. V lost 4 bases to trimming and J lost 3 bases; unmatched junction nucleotides: 5. CDR1 and CDR2 from the germline V gene are LGHDT and YNNKEL (reference sequence). CDR3 length equals 14 residues. The CDR3 DNA reads as TGTGCCAGCAGCCGGACAGGTTTCGACTATGGCTACACCTTC. This encodes CASSRTGFDYGYTF.

The rearrangement links TRBV18 to TRBJ1-5; 10 bases fit TRBD1. Germline CDR1 is KGHSH and CDR2 is LQKENI. This CDR3 has 15 residues. With V trimmed by 5 bases and J by 2 bases, 3 bases remained unmatched. The CDR3 spells CASSAGTGGNQPQHF. In DNA form, the CDR3 reads TGTGCCAGCTCAGCGGGGACAGGGGGCAATCAGCCCCAGCATTTT.

V usage is TRBV24-1 and J usage is TRBJ1-1, with D hard to call. This CDR3 has 14 amino acids. The V end lost 3 bases, the J end lost 1 base, and 8 bases lay between the germline ends. The germline gives CDR1 KGHDR, CDR2 SFDVKD. In DNA form, the CDR3 reads TGTGCCACCAGTGATGCAAACACGAACACTGAAGCTTTCTTT. Translated: CATSDANTNTEAFF.

The chain uses TRBV6-5 and TRBJ2-3; TRBD2 matches at 10 bases. The germline V gene has CDR1 MNHEY and CDR2 SVGAGI. This CDR3 is 15 amino acids long. J lost 2 bases, V lost 5 bases, and 4 bases had no gene match. Written as DNA, the CDR3 is TGTGCCAGCAGTCAACTAGCGGGGCCCACAGATACGCAGTATTTT. It is translated as CASSQLAGPTDTQYF.

The chain carries TRBV5-1 and TRBJ1-2; 7 positions agree with TRBD1. Germline V gene sequence: CDR1 SGHRS, CDR2 YFSETQ. The CDR3 has 15 residues. V dropped 5 bases and J dropped 1; count of bases not matched to a gene: 8. The CDR3 is CASRPPYRGNYGYTF. The DNA for the CDR3 is TGCGCCAGCAGACCGCCGTACAGGGGTAACTATGGCTACACCTTC.

This chain links TRBV5-1 with TRBJ1-2; TRBD1 agrees at 7 bases. The germline CDR1 and CDR2 sequences are SGHRS and YFSETQ. Trimming removed 2 bases from V and 8 bases from J; junction bases left unmatched: 6. This CDR3 contains 13 residues. In DNA form, the CDR3 reads TGCGCCAGCAGCTTTGGGACAGAGCAAGGCTACACCTTC. The encoded protein is CASSFGTEQGYTF.

This clone has a single count. V usage is TRBV14 and J usage is TRBJ2-3; D possibly corresponds to TRBD1 (6 bases). This CDR3 has 16 residues. The germline V gene has CDR1 SGHDN and CDR2 FVKESK. The V end was cut by 3 bases, the J end by 3 bases, with 16 bases between. In DNA, the CDR3 is TGTGCCAGCAGCCACCGTGGACAGCTACATACAGATACGCAGTATTTT. Translation gives CASSHRGQLHTDTQYF. The full variable domain, its missing parts supplied by reference TRBV14 and TRBJ2-3, is EAGVTQFPSHSVIEKGQTVTLRCDPISGHDNLYWYRRVMGKEIKFLLHFVKESKQDESGMPNNRFLAERTGGTYSTLKVQPAELEDSGVYFCASSHRGQLHTDTQYFGPGTRLTVL.

J is TRBJ1-2 and V is TRBV6-5; D uncertain. The V end was cut by 7 bases, the J end by 2 bases, with 17 bases between. The CDR3 loop spans 15 amino acids. Germline CDR1 reads MNHEY; CDR2 reads SVGAGI. The CDR3, as DNA: TGTGCCAGCACCCAACGCTGGGCGTCAAACTATGGCTACACCTTC. It is translated as CASTQRWASNYGYTF.

This clone was seen only a few times. The CDR3 reads CASSIGGDRGSPLHF. Here the CDR3 DNA reads TGTGCCAGTAGTATAGGAGGGGACAGGGGTTCACCCCTCCACTTT. The genes are TRBV19 and TRBJ1-6, with 10 bases that match TRBD1. V trimming: 1 base; J trimming: 9 bases; junction bases outside the gene matches: 3. CDR3 length equals 15 residues. Germline CDR1 and CDR2: LNHDA and SQIVND (reference sequence). The entire variable domain, with the rest obtained from reference TRBV19 and TRBJ1-6, is as follows: DGGITQSPKYLFRKEGQNVTLSCEQNLNHDAMYWYRQDPGQGLRLIYYSQIVNDFQKGDIAEGYSVSREKKESFPLTVTSAQKNPTAFYLCASSIGGDRGSPLHFGNGTRLTVT.

The chain links TRBV3-1 (or the pseudogene TRBV3-2) to TRBJ1-4; 8 positions agree with TRBD1. This CDR3 is built from 13 residues. Looked up from germline, CDR1 is LGHDT and CDR2 is YNNKEL (reference sequence). V trimming: 3 bases; J trimming: 15 bases; junction bases outside the gene matches: 9. CDR3 loop: CASSHTSSGGVFF. CDR3 DNA: TGTGCCAGCAGCCATACGTCTTCAGGGGGCGTGTTTTTT.

V is TRBV3-1 (or the pseudogene TRBV3-2) and J is TRBJ1-3; no definite D call. The V gene's germline CDR1 is LGHDT and CDR2 YNNKEL (reference sequence). The CDR3 runs to 11 residues. The V end was cut by 0 bases, the J end by 9 bases, with 3 bases between. The CDR3 DNA sequence: TGTGCCAGCAGCCAAGATCGCACCATATATTTT. Translated: CASSQDRTIYF.

This chain uses TRBV29-1 with TRBJ1-1, with 10 bases aligning to TRBD1. The V and J ends lost 6 bases and 5 bases, in that order; junction bases with no gene match: 12. The germline V gene has CDR1 SQVTM and CDR2 ANQGSEA. This CDR3 is built from 15 residues. In nucleotides, the CDR3 is TGCAGCGTGCGACATGGGGGGACAGGGGATACTGAAGCTTTCTTT. Translated, it gives CSVRHGGTGDTEAFF.

This rearrangement joins TRBV9 to TRBJ2-7, with 10 positions matching TRBD1. The V gene's germline CDR1 is SGDLS and CDR2 YYNGEE. V shed 3 bases and J 6 bases; nucleotides not matched to a gene: 3. This CDR3 comprises 13 residues. The CDR3 nucleotides read TGTGCCAGCAGCGGGGACAGGGGAAGCGAGCAGTACTTC. It encodes CASSGDRGSEQYF. Complete variable domain (other parts from reference TRBV9 and TRBJ2-7): DSGVTQTPKHLITATGQRVTLRCSPRSGDLSVYWYQQSLDQGLQFLIQYYNGEERAKGNILERFSAQQFPDLHSELNLSSLELGDSALYFCASSGDRGSEQYFGPGTRLTVT.